Listed here is a single T cell receptor beta chain. Its antigen is unidentified. This sequence may be a read error, since a much larger clone differs from it by one base. Researchers made TCR beta libraries by using iRepertoire HTBI primers and running Arm-PCR on CDR3 regions. One entry per CDR3 protein, called by TCRdb with MiXCR from the multiplex PCR reads. The sample lists 400,000 to 550,000 distinct CDR3 sequences; more than 12% were seen once. These data are taken from a study of regulatory T cells in long-lasting Graves disease. Regarding the study as a whole: The sample size was small, and this may have reduced accuracy.

Time point specified: newly diagnosed GD, antithyroid drugs for less than 3 months. Generation of the TCR library employed RNA extracted from PBMCs. These records were also assigned to another study, of T cells in Graves' hyperthyroidism and ophthalmopathy. This second study says: A first-round RT-PCR of the TCR CDR3 used the HTBI primer set.

The source of this sequence is a woman aged 30 to 39 with Graves disease. The sample in question was peripheral blood mononuclear cells (PBMCs), obtained at new diagnosis, from a patient treated with antithyroid drugs.

CDR3 amino acids: CASSPERGEQFF. CDR3 nucleotide sequence: TGTGCCAGCAGCCCTGAGCGGGGGGAGCAGTTCTTC. J is TRBJ2-1 and V is TRBV27; TRBD2 agrees at 8 bases. The germline V gene has CDR1 MNHEY and CDR2 SMNVEV (reference sequence). Germline trimming cut 6 bases from V and 10 bases from J; bases unmatched to any gene: 5. The CDR3 totals 12 residues.